The 5 T cell receptor beta chains listed next were all sequenced from one sample in a study of blood T cell repertoires in COVID-19. Data came from immunoSEQ multiplex PCR; TCRdb stores just in-frame clones and leaves some out. The table includes roughly 400,000 clones, 80% to 95% detected once. Sequenced input: PBMCs or T cells enriched from blood (not recorded which). The receptors shown here come from a man between 18 and 35 years old who had recovered from COVID-19.

The gene calls are TRBV5-1 and TRBJ1-1; tentatively, D is TRBD1 (5 bases). The CDR3 runs 14 residues. In germline, CDR1 is SGHRS, CDR2 YFSETQ. V gave up 4 bases and J gave up 3 bases, with 13 bases separating them. CDR3 loop: CASSPGLGDTEAFF. In DNA, the CDR3 is TGCGCCAGCAGCCCGGGACTAGGGGACACTGAAGCTTTCTTT.

V and J are TRBV3-1 (or the pseudogene TRBV3-2) and TRBJ2-1, with 14 positions matching TRBD2. The CDR3 contains 15 residues. Trimming at V came to 4 bases and at J to 9 bases, leaving 5 bases not matched to a gene. Germline CDR1 LGHDT, CDR2 YNNKEL (reference sequence). As DNA, the CDR3 is TGTGCCAGCAGCCGCGGACTAGCGGGAGGAGTTGAGCAGTTCTTC. Its translation is CASSRGLAGGVEQFF.

V gene TRBV6-4 combines with J gene TRBJ2-2; no reliable D call. This CDR3 contains 12 residues. Germline V gene data show CDR1 as MRHNA and CDR2 as SNTAGT. V dropped 5 bases and J dropped 8 bases, with 9 bases sitting between them. The CDR3 DNA reads TGTGCCAGCAGTCCTGGGCTGGGGGAGCTGTTTTTT. Translating gives CASSPGLGELFF.

The chain has TRBV4-1 and TRBJ2-6; no definite D call. Germline values: CDR1 MGHRA, CDR2 YSYEKL. There are 17 residues in the CDR3. Trimming stripped 6 bases from V and 2 bases from J, with 17 bases between. The CDR3: CASSRKLVNAGANVLTF. CDR3 nucleotide sequence: TGCGCCAGCAGTAGAAAACTGGTGAATGCTGGGGCCAACGTCCTGACTTTC.

J is TRBJ1-6 and V is TRBV19; tentative D call: TRBD1 (6 bases). V was trimmed by 3 bases and J by 7 bases, leaving 10 bases between them. The CDR3 contains 14 residues. Germline V lookup: CDR1 LNHDA, CDR2 SQIVND (reference sequence). CDR3 sequence (DNA): TGTGCCAGTAGTATGGGGGGGCCAAATTCACCCCTCCACTTT. This encodes CASSMGGPNSPLHF.